One sample yielded the 16 T cell receptor beta chains listed below, sequenced in a study of blood T cell repertoires in COVID-19. Repertoires were generated with immunoSEQ multiplex PCR, while TCRdb's copy carries only in-frame clones and drops some. The sample lists around 180,000 clones; approximately 83% were seen once. The sequenced material came from peripheral blood. Receptor source: a human donor in a cohort sampled during active COVID-19.

The J gene is TRBJ1-6, the V gene TRBV19; D gene unclear. V was trimmed by 1 base and J by 2 bases, leaving 9 bases between them. The CDR3 has 16 amino acids. Germline CDR1 is LNHDA and CDR2 is SQIVND (reference sequence). CDR3 protein: CASSIGPMAYNSPLHF. DNA of the CDR3: TGTGCCAGTAGTATAGGCCCTATGGCCTATAATTCACCCCTCCACTTT.

The chain links TRBV10-2 to TRBJ1-1; D gene unclear. Trimming cost V 4 bases and J 5 bases, with 11 bases left between them. This CDR3 has 13 residues. CDR1 is WSHSY and CDR2 is SAAADI in the germline V gene. CDR3 region: CASSGVRGTEAFF. CDR3 coding DNA: TGCGCCAGCAGTGGGGTAAGAGGGACTGAAGCTTTCTTT.

V usage is TRBV10-3 and J usage is TRBJ1-1; 7 positions match TRBD1. Trimming took 10 bases from V and 5 from J; bases not matched to a gene: 10. The CDR3 runs 13 residues. Germline V gives CDR1 ENHRY, CDR2 SYGVKD. This CDR3 is CATGEQGQTEAFF. CDR3 DNA: TGTGCCACCGGAGAACAGGGGCAGACTGAAGCTTTCTTT.

V and J are TRBV7-2 and TRBJ2-7; perhaps TRBD1 as D (5 bases). Germline lookup yields CDR1 SGHTA and CDR2 FQGNSA. V was pared by 5 bases and J by 2 bases, with 10 bases between. This CDR3 comprises 13 residues. This CDR3 reads CASSPAGPYEQYF. DNA of the CDR3: TGTGCCAGCAGCCCGGCAGGGCCCTACGAGCAGTACTTC. The entire variable domain, with the rest obtained from reference TRBV7-2 and TRBJ2-7, is as follows: GAGVSQSPSNKVTEKGKDVELRCDPISGHTALYWYRQSLGQGLEFLIYFQGNSAPDKSGLPSDRFSAERTGGSVSTLTIQRTQQEDSAVYLCASSPAGPYEQYFGPGTRLTVT.

This chain links TRBV28 with TRBJ2-6; perhaps TRBD1 as D (6 bases). This CDR3 region has 18 residues. Germline assignment: CDR1 MDHEN and CDR2 SYDVKM. V lost 4 bases and J lost 0, with 16 bases in between. The CDR3 DNA reads as TGTGCCAGCAGTTCCGCGGCGACAGGCCTCTCTGGGGCCAACGTCCTGACTTTC. This gives the protein CASSSAATGLSGANVLTF.

This chain uses TRBV7-2 with TRBJ2-7; D not certain. This CDR3 comprises 13 residues. V was cut by 0 bases and J by 3 bases, with 6 bases left in between. CDR1 and CDR2 from the germline V gene are SGHTA and FQGNSA. The CDR3: CASSLARHYEQYF. The CDR3, as DNA: TGTGCCAGCAGCTTAGCGCGGCACTACGAGCAGTACTTC.

The chain joins TRBV19 to TRBJ2-1; D is unclear. CDR1 is LNHDA, CDR2 SQIVND, per germline (reference sequence). Trimming left V 3 bases short and J 0 bases short, with 9 bases between. CDR3 length equals 15 residues. The CDR3 sequence is CASSIPGSSYNEQFF. The CDR3 region has the DNA TGTGCCAGTAGTATCCCAGGAAGCTCCTACAATGAGCAGTTCTTC.

This rearrangement joins TRBV29-1 to TRBJ1-5, with D hard to call. Trimming left V 6 bases short and J 3 bases short, with 15 bases between. Germline V CDR1 and CDR2: SQVTM, ANQGSEA. This CDR3 comprises 14 residues. The CDR3 sequence: CSVLSGSDNQPQHF. Here the CDR3 DNA reads TGCAGCGTCCTCTCGGGGAGTGACAATCAGCCCCAGCATTTT.

The rearrangement joins TRBV11-2 to TRBJ1-3, with TRBD1 identical over 7 bases. Germline V gives CDR1 SGHAT, CDR2 FQNNGV. Unmatched junction bases numbered 5, after V lost 2 bases and J lost 4 bases. The CDR3 runs 15 residues. CDR3 residues: CASSLSPGQGNTIYF. DNA of the CDR3: TGTGCCAGCAGCTTATCTCCGGGACAGGGAAACACCATATATTTT.

The V and J genes are TRBV7-2 and TRBJ2-7; no definite D call. The V end was cut by 0 bases, the J end by 6 bases, with 15 bases between. The CDR3 length is 15 residues. Germline CDR1 is SGHTA and CDR2 is FQGNSA. CDR3 in amino acids: CASSLAVADPSEQYF. The CDR3 coding sequence is TGTGCCAGCAGCTTAGCGGTGGCAGATCCCAGCGAGCAGTACTTC.

This chain connects TRBV5-1 to TRBJ2-7; 7 positions agree with TRBD1. The V gene's germline CDR1 is SGHRS and CDR2 YFSETQ. After removal of 5 bases from V and 0 bases from J, the junction contained 5 bases not matched to a gene. This CDR3 has 14 amino acids. DNA of the CDR3: TGCGCCAGCAGTACAGGGGCCCTCTCCTACGAGCAGTACTTC. Translation: CASSTGALSYEQYF.

The chain recombines TRBV28 with TRBJ2-7; 7 nucleotides match TRBD2. V was pared by 6 bases and J by 0 bases, with 5 bases of the junction left unmatched. This CDR3 spans 14 amino acids. Germline-derived CDR1 and CDR2 are MDHEN and SYDVKM. CDR3 sequence (DNA): TGTGCCAGCAGGTCGGGAGGAAGCTCCTACGAGCAGTACTTC. This sequence encodes CASRSGGSSYEQYF.

The gene calls are TRBV2 and TRBJ1-2; D is uncertain. CDR1 and CDR2 from the germline V gene are SNHLY and FYNNEI. There are 11 residues in the CDR3. V gave up 3 bases and J gave up 9 bases, with 8 bases separating them. The CDR3 is CASSEGRRYTF. The CDR3 region has the DNA TGTGCCAGCAGTGAGGGGAGACGCTACACCTTC.

The chain has TRBV5-5 and TRBJ2-5; 7 nucleotides align to TRBD1. V dropped 5 bases and J dropped 4; count of bases not matched to a gene: 5. Germline CDR1 is SGHKS and CDR2 is YYEKEE (reference sequence). This CDR3 contains 13 residues. The CDR3 spells CASSSDRLETQYF. In DNA form, the CDR3 reads TGTGCCAGCAGTTCGGACAGGTTAGAGACCCAGTACTTC.

The J gene is TRBJ1-1, the V gene TRBV28; D gene uncertain. V dropped 6 bases and J dropped 6 bases, with 8 bases sitting between them. Germline V gene data show CDR1 as MDHEN and CDR2 as SYDVKM. There are 11 residues in the CDR3. CDR3 nucleotide sequence: TGTGCCAGCAGGTATACGGCTGAAGCTTTCTTT. It is translated as CASRYTAEAFF.

The chain is built from TRBV7-3 and TRBJ1-2; 9 bases match TRBD1. The CDR3 sequence is 14 residues long. Germline lookup yields CDR1 SGHTA and CDR2 FQGTGA. J gave up 2 bases and V 4 bases, and 2 bases lay outside the gene matches. CDR3 coding DNA: TGTGCCAGCAGCTCCGGGACAGGGAACTATGGCTACACCTTC. Translation gives CASSSGTGNYGYTF.